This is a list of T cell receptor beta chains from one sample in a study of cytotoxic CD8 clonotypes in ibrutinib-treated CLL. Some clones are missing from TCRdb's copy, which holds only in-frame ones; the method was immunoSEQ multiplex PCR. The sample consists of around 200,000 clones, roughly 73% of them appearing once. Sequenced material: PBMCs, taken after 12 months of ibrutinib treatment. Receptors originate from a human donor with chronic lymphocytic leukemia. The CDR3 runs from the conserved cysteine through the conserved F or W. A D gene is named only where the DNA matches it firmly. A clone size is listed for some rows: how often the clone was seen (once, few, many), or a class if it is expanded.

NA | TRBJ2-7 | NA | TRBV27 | CASRSVVSNYEQYF | TGTGCCAGCAGGTCTGTGGTTAGCAACTACGAGCAGTACTTC
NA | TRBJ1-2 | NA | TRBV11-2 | CASSLEAFGYGYTF | TGTGCCAGCAGCTTAGAGGCTTTTGGCTATGGCTACACCTTC
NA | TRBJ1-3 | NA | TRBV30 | CAWSGGAVGGNTIYF | TGTGCCTGGAGTGGGGGGGCTGTTGGTGGAAACACCATATATTTT
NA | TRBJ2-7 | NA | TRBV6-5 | CASSYSSNALYEQYF | TGTGCCAGCAGTTACTCGAGTAACGCACTCTACGAGCAGTACTTC
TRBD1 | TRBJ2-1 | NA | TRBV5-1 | CASTARQGPYNEQFF | TGCGCCAGCACGGCCCGACAGGGGCCCTACAATGAGCAGTTCTTC
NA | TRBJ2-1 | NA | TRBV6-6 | CASIGGGQGRNEQFF | TGTGCCAGCATAGGAGGGGGGCAGGGGAGGAATGAGCAGTTCTTC
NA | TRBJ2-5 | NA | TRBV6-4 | CASTRPGETQYF | TGTGCCAGCACCCGCCCGGGAGAGACCCAGTACTTC
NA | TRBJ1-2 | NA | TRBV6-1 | CASSPGDRYGYTF | TGTGCCAGCTCCCCCGGGGATCGCTATGGCTACACCTTC
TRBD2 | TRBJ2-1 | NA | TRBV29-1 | CSGRGLAINEQFF | TGCAGCGGAAGGGGACTAGCGATCAATGAGCAGTTCTTC
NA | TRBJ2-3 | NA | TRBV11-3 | CASSLGLFGQDTDTQYF | TGTGCCAGCAGCTTAGGTCTTTTCGGGCAGGACACAGATACGCAGTATTTT
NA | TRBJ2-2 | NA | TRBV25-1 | CASSDRVGVELFF | TGTGCCAGCAGTGACAGGGTTGGGGTGGAGCTGTTTTTT
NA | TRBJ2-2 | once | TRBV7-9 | CASSLAGDTGELFF | TGTGCCAGCAGCTTAGCGGGGGATACCGGGGAGCTGTTTTTT
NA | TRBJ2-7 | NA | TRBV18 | CASSPRSRGSYEQYF | TGTGCCAGCTCACCACGCTCGCGGGGCTCCTACGAGCAGTACTTC
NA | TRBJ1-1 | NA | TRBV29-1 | CSVVTNTEAFF | TGCAGCGTTGTCACGAACACTGAAGCTTTCTTT
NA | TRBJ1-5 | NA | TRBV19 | CASCDSNQPQHF | TGTGCCAGTTGCGATAGCAATCAGCCCCAGCATTTT
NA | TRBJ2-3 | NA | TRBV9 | CASSVDGRGTDTQYF | TGTGCCAGCAGCGTAGACGGGAGAGGCACAGATACGCAGTATTTT
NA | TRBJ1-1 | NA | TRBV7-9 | CASSFYVPAGLEAFF | TGTGCCAGCAGCTTTTATGTCCCGGCAGGCCTTGAAGCTTTCTTT
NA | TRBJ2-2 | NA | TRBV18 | CASSRNTGNTGELFF | TGTGCCAGCTCCCGCAACACTGGGAACACCGGGGAGCTGTTTTTT
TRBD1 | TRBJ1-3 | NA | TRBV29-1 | CSAWGQGFSGNTIYF | TGCAGCGCTTGGGGACAGGGTTTCTCTGGAAACACCATATATTTT
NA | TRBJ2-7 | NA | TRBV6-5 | CASSYSGPGGYEQYF | TGTGCCAGCAGTTACTCGGGACCCGGAGGGTACGAGCAGTACTTC
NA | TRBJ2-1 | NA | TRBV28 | CASTAGGGYNEQFF | TGTGCCTCAACGGCCGGAGGGGGTTACAATGAGCAGTTCTTC
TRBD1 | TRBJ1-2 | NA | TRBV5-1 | CASSDGQGRGYGYTF | TGCGCCAGCAGCGACGGACAGGGCAGAGGCTATGGCTACACCTTC
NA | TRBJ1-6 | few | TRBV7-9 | CASSTATSPLHF | TGTGCCAGCAGCACAGCCACATCACCCCTCCACTTT
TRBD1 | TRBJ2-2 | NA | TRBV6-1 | CASQQGPHTGELFF | TGTGCCAGCCAACAGGGGCCCCACACCGGGGAGCTGTTTTTT
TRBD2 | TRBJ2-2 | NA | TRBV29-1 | CSANPGLVNTGELFF | TGCAGCGCGAACCCGGGACTAGTGAACACCGGGGAGCTGTTTTTT
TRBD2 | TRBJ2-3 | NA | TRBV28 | CASSFRGRDTQYF | TGTGCCAGCAGTTTCCGCGGGAGAGATACGCAGTATTTT
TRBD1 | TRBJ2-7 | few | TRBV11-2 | CASSLPDRTGEQYF | TGTGCCAGCAGCTTACCGGACAGGACCGGCGAGCAGTACTTC
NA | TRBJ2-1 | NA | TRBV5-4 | CASTPVVSENYNEQFF | TGTGCCAGCACCCCGGTGGTCTCCGAGAATTACAATGAGCAGTTCTTC
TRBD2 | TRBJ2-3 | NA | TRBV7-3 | CASNRGGESTDTQYF | TGTGCCAGCAACCGGGGAGGGGAGAGCACAGATACGCAGTATTTT
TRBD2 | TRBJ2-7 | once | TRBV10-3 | CAISSGTSGMEQYF | TGTGCCATCAGTTCCGGGACTAGCGGGATGGAGCAGTACTTC
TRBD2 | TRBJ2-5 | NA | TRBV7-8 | CASSLTQLAGGPETQYF | TGTGCCAGCAGCTTAACCCAACTAGCGGGGGGACCAGAGACCCAGTACTTC
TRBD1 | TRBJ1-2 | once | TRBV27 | CASSIQGAGGYTF | TGTGCCAGCAGTATCCAGGGGGCGGGGGGCTACACCTTC
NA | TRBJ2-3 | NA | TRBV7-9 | CASSLYRLTDTQYF | TGTGCCAGCAGCTTGTATAGGTTGACAGATACGCAGTATTTT
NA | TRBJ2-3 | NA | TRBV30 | CAWSGGGADTQYF | TGTGCCTGGAGTGGAGGGGGAGCAGATACGCAGTATTTT
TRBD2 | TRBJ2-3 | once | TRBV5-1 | CASTLGLAERTDTQYF | TGCGCCAGCACCCTCGGACTAGCGGAGCGCACAGATACGCAGTATTTT
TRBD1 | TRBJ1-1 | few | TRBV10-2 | CASSTGAEAFF | TGCGCCAGCTCGACAGGGGCTGAAGCTTTCTTT
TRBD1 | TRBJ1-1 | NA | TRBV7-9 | CASSSNNRGTEAFF | TGTGCCAGCAGCTCGAACAACAGGGGCACTGAAGCTTTCTTT
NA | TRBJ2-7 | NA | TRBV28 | CASSLSETGARGPPGEQYF | TGTGCCAGCAGTTTATCGGAGACAGGTGCCCGGGGCCCGCCGGGGGAGCAGTACTTC
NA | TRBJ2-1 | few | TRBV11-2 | CASSLGLDHEQFF | TGTGCCAGCAGCTTAGGCCTAGACCATGAGCAGTTCTTC
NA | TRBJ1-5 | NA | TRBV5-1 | CASLPRYFTGATGDQPQHF | TGCGCCAGCCTCCCCCGGTATTTCACTGGAGCCACGGGGGATCAGCCCCAGCATTTT
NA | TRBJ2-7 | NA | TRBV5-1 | CASSLLREFEQYF | TGCGCCAGCAGCTTGTTGCGGGAATTCGAGCAGTACTTC
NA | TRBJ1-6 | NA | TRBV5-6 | CASSFAGGSSYNSPLHF | TGTGCCAGCAGCTTTGCCGGGGGGAGCTCCTATAATTCACCCCTCCACTTT
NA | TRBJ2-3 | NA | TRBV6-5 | CASSYSRGTLDTQYF | TGTGCCAGCAGTTACAGCAGGGGTACCTTAGATACGCAGTATTTT
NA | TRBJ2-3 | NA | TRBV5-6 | CASSRQQRWADTQYF | TGTGCCAGCAGCCGACAACAACGTTGGGCAGATACGCAGTATTTT
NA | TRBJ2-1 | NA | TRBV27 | CASSPRGRIGGHNEQFF | TGTGCCAGCAGTCCCCGGGGTCGTATAGGGGGACACAATGAGCAGTTCTTC